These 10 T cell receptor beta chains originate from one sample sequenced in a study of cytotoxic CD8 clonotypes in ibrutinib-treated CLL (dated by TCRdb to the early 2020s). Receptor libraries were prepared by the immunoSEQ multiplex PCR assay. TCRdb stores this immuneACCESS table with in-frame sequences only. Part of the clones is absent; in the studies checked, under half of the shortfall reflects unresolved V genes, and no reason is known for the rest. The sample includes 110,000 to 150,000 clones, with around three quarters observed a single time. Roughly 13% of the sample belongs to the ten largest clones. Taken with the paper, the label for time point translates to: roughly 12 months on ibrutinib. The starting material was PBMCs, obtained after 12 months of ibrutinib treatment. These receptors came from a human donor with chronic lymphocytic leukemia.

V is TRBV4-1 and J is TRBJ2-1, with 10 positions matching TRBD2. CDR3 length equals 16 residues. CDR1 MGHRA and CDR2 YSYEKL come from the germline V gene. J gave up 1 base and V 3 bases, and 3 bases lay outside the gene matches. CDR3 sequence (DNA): TGCGCCAGCAGCCATCCGACTAGCGGGTCCTACAATGAGCAGTTCTTC. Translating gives CASSHPTSGSYNEQFF.

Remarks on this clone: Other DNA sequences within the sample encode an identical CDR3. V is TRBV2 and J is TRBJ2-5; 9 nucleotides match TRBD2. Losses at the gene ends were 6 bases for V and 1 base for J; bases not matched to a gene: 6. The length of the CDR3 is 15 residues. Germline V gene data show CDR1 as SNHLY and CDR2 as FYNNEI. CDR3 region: CASRPTSGSQETQYF. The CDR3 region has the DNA TGTGCCAGCAGGCCGACTAGCGGTAGCCAAGAGACCCAGTACTTC.

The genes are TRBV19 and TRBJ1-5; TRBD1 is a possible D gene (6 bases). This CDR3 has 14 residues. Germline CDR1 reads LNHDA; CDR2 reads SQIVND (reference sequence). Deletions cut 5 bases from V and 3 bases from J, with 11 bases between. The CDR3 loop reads CASSRTVLNQPQHF. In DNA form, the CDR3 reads TGTGCCAGTAGTCGGACAGTCCTCAATCAGCCCCAGCATTTT.

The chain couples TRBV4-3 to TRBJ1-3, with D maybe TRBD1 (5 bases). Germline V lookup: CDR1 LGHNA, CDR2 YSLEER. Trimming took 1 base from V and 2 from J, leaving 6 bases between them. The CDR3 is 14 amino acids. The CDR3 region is CASSQGQTGNTIYF. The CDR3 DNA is TGCGCCAGCAGCCAAGGACAGACTGGAAACACCATATATTTT.

CDR3 sequence: CASSPLTSGNEQFF. CDR3 nucleotide sequence: TGTGCCAGCAGCCCCCTGACTAGCGGGAATGAGCAGTTCTTC. The genes are TRBV9 and TRBJ2-1; 10 bases line up with TRBD2. This CDR3 contains 14 residues. CDR1 and CDR2 (germline): SGDLS, YYNGEE. V was clipped by 4 bases and J by 7 bases; unmatched bases: 5.

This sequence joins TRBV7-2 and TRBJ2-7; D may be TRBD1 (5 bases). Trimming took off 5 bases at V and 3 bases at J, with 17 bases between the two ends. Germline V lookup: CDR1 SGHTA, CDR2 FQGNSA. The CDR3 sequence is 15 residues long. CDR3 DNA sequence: TGTGCCAGCAGCCAAGGGGATTTTTGGGGCTACGAGCAGTACTTC. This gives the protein CASSQGDFWGYEQYF.

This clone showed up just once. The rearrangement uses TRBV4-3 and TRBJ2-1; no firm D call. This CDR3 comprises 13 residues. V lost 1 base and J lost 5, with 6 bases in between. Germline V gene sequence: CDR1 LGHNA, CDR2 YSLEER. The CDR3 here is CASSQGRDNEQFF. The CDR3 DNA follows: TGCGCCAGCAGCCAAGGTCGGGACAATGAGCAGTTCTTC.

The CDR3 region is CASSEFAGRNTEAFF. In DNA form, the CDR3 reads TGTGCCAGCAGTGAATTTGCAGGGAGAAACACTGAAGCTTTCTTT. The genes are TRBV2 and TRBJ1-1; tentatively, D is TRBD1 (5 bases). Trimming stripped 2 bases from V and 2 bases from J, with 12 bases between. Germline-derived CDR1 and CDR2 are SNHLY and FYNNEI. CDR3 length: 15 amino acids.

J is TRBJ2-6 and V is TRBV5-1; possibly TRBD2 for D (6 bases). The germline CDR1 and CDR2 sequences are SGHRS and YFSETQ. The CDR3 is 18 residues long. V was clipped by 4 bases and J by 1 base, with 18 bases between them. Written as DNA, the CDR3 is TGCGCCAGCAGCCGGGAGCGCTACTTAGGATCTGGGGCCAACGTCCTGACTTTC. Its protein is CASSRERYLGSGANVLTF.

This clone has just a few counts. DNA for the CDR3: TGTGCCTGGAGCGCGAGTTTCGGGCAGTACTTC. This translates into CAWSASFGQYF. J is TRBJ2-7 and V is TRBV30; D gene ambiguous. Trimming removed 3 bases from V and 9 bases from J, with 12 bases in between. Germline-derived CDR1 and CDR2 are GTSNPN and SVGIG (reference sequence). This CDR3 spans 11 amino acids.